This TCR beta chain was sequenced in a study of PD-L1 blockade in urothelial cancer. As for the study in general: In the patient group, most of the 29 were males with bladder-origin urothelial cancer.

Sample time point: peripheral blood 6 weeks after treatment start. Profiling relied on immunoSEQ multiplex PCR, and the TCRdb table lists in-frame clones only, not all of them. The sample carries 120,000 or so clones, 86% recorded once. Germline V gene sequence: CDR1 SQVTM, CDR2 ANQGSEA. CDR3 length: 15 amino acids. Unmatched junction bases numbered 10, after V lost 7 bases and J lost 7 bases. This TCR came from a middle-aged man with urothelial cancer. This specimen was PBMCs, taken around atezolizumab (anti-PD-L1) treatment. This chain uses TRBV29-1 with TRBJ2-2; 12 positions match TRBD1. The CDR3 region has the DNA TGCAGCGCACGTCCCGGGACAGGGGGCGGCGGGGAGCTGTTTTTT. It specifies CSARPGTGGGGELFF.